This is a list of T cell receptor beta chains from one sample in a study of blood T cell repertoires in COVID-19. Clones were read by immunoSEQ multiplex PCR, and TCRdb kept only the in-frame ones, dropping some. The sample lists approximately 87,000 clones, around nine tenths occurring once. Sample: peripheral blood. The receptor set was obtained from a man between 70 and 80 years old with active or convalescent COVID-19. Both conserved end residues are part of each CDR3. The D gene is left open where the match is weak. Only part of the rows carry a size: once, few, many, or a class if the clone is expanded.

NA	TRBV10-3	TRBJ1-2	NA	TGTGCCATCAGCGAAAAGGATCAGGGCGGCTACACCTTC	CAISEKDQGGYTF
NA	TRBV6-6	TRBJ2-7	few	TGTGCCAGCAGTCTCCAGGTTCGGACTCAGTACTTC	CASSLQVRTQYF
NA	TRBV2	TRBJ1-2	NA	TGTGCCAGCAGTGTGCGAACAGGGAACTATGGCTACACCTTC	CASSVRTGNYGYTF
NA	TRBV12-3/TRBV12-4	TRBJ2-7	once	TGTGCCAGCAGTCCCGGACAGTCCTACGAGCAGTACTTC	CASSPGQSYEQYF
TRBD1	TRBV5-1	TRBJ1-1	few	TGCGCCAGCAGCCCGGGACAGAGGAACACTGAAGCTTTCTTT	CASSPGQRNTEAFF
NA	TRBV6-5	TRBJ1-2	NA	TGTGCCAGCAGTTACTCGACGGCCCCGGGGTATGGCTACACCTTC	CASSYSTAPGYGYTF
NA	TRBV6-5	TRBJ2-2	NA	TGTGCCAGCAGGTCTGGAGAGGCGGGCACCGGGGAGCTGTTTTTT	CASRSGEAGTGELFF
TRBD1	TRBV18	TRBJ2-3	NA	TGTGCCAGCTCACCGGGGACAGGGAGCACAGATACGCAGTATTTT	CASSPGTGSTDTQYF
NA	TRBV6-1	TRBJ1-5	NA	TGTGCCAGCAGTGATCTTGGACAGAATCAGCCCCAGCATTTT	CASSDLGQNQPQHF
NA	TRBV29-1	TRBJ2-7	NA	TGCAGCGTAGCGGACGGAGCCTACGAGCAGTACTTC	CSVADGAYEQYF
NA	TRBV9	TRBJ2-5	once	TGTGCCAGCAGCGTAGCTTCAGGGAGGTTCCAAGAGACCCAGTACTTC	CASSVASGRFQETQYF
NA	TRBV28	TRBJ1-4	NA	TGTGCCAGCAGTTTAAGGAGTATGATTGAAAAACTGTTTTTT	CASSLRSMIEKLFF
NA	TRBV11-3	TRBJ2-1	NA	TGTGCCAGCAGCTTAGCAAGGGGAAACTACAATGAGCAGTTCTTC	CASSLARGNYNEQFF
NA	TRBV28	TRBJ2-5	few	TGTGCCAGCAGTTCCCCGGACAGACAAGAGACCCAGTACTTC	CASSSPDRQETQYF